One and the same sample provided the 31 T cell receptor beta chains below, sequenced in a study of vaccination effects on CD4 cells after COVID-19. Assay: immunoSEQ multiplex PCR; the TCRdb copy retains only in-frame clones and omits some. The sample has approximately 28,000 clones, roughly 79% seen once; the top ten hold around 6%. After expansion with viral peptide pools in the ViraFEST assay, antigen-specific CD4+ T cells were sequenced. Culture lasted about 11 days before CD4+ T cell isolation. Either the mRNA-1273 or the BNT162b2 vaccine was given to participants as two doses. Their antigens are not known. Sequencing was performed on CD4+ T cells from PBMCs cultured with SARS-CoV-2 spike peptides, taken after COVID-19 vaccination. The receptors stem from a human donor who received a COVID-19 vaccine. Some clones in this sample may be carry-over from other donors' samples.

The chain employs TRBV6-1 and TRBJ1-1; D gene uncertain. Germline loops: CDR1 MNHNS, CDR2 SASEGT. The CDR3 is made up of 15 amino acids. V lost 3 bases and J 1 base, leaving 12 bases between the germline ends. The CDR3 region is CASSDLSRRNTEAFF. In DNA, the CDR3 is TGTGCCAGCAGTGATCTATCCAGGAGGAACACTGAAGCTTTCTTT.

The chain couples TRBV3-1 (or the pseudogene TRBV3-2) to TRBJ1-4; D is perhaps TRBD1 (5 bases). Germline V CDR1 and CDR2: LGHDT, YNNKEL (reference sequence). The CDR3 runs 14 residues. Trimming stripped 3 bases from V and 10 bases from J, with 15 bases between. The CDR3 sequence is CASSQGWDGGKLFF. CDR3 sequence (DNA): TGTGCCAGCAGCCAGGGGTGGGATGGGGGAAAACTGTTTTTT.

The chain carries TRBV7-2 and TRBJ1-5; D ambiguous. Deletions cut 1 base from V and 3 bases from J, with 10 bases between. This CDR3 has 15 residues. From germline, CDR1 is SGHTA and CDR2 FQGNSA. CDR3 coding DNA: TGTGCCAGCAGCTTAGAGTACACCCTCAATCAGCCCCAGCATTTT. This translates into CASSLEYTLNQPQHF.

This chain connects TRBV4-1 to TRBJ1-1; 9 bases map to TRBD1. Germline V gene sequence: CDR1 MGHRA, CDR2 YSYEKL. The CDR3 has 18 residues. V lost 0 bases to trimming and J lost 5 bases; unmatched junction nucleotides: 13. The DNA of the CDR3 is TGCGCCAGCAGCCAAGATATCTGGACAGGGGCCGGTTTGACTGAAGCTTTCTTT. It translates to CASSQDIWTGAGLTEAFF.

This sequence joins TRBV5-5 and TRBJ2-2; 8 bases align to TRBD2. The CDR3 covers 15 residues. The germline V gene encodes CDR1 SGHKS and CDR2 YYEKEE (reference sequence). V trimming: 0 bases; J trimming: 4 bases; junction bases outside the gene matches: 2. CDR3 loop: CASSLAGGGTGELFF. CDR3 sequence (DNA): TGTGCCAGCAGCTTGGCGGGGGGGGGCACCGGGGAGCTGTTTTTT.

The V and J genes are TRBV6-4 and TRBJ1-2; D not certain. V lost 3 bases to trimming and J lost 0 bases, with 5 bases between them. This CDR3 comprises 13 residues. Germline V lookup: CDR1 MRHNA, CDR2 SNTAGT. The CDR3 protein is CASSEGANYGYTF. CDR3 coding DNA: TGTGCCAGCAGTGAGGGAGCTAACTATGGCTACACCTTC.

The V and J genes are TRBV2 and TRBJ1-2; D remains unclear. Germline CDR1 SNHLY, CDR2 FYNNEI. The V gene lost 7 bases and the J gene lost 4 bases, with 16 bases spanning the gap. This CDR3 has 14 residues. As DNA, the CDR3 is TGTGCCAGCACCACTATTGGGGAGGGCTATGGCTACACCTTC. Its protein is CASTTIGEGYGYTF.

V is TRBV6-1 and J is TRBJ1-5, with D perhaps matching TRBD1 (6 bases). Trimming shortened V by 3 bases and J by 4 bases, and 16 bases separated the two germline ends. Germline CDR1 and CDR2: MNHNS and SASEGT. The CDR3 sequence is 16 residues long. The CDR3 is CASSDQPGQLNQPQHF. The CDR3 bases are TGTGCCAGCAGTGACCAGCCAGGACAGTTGAATCAGCCCCAGCATTTT.

This chain joins TRBV7-3 and TRBJ2-5, with a tentative D call TRBD1 (7 bases). Germline-derived CDR1 and CDR2 are SGHTA and FQGTGA. CDR3 size: 13 residues. V dropped 5 bases and J dropped 5 bases, with 12 bases sitting between them. The CDR3 is CASSPQGGETQYF. The CDR3 DNA reads as TGTGCCAGCAGCCCCCAGGGGGGCGAGACCCAGTACTTC.

The chain is built from TRBV2 and TRBJ2-2, with TRBD2 identical over 8 bases. CDR3 length: 15 residues. Trimming cost V 6 bases and J 4 bases; bases outside gene matches: 7. Germline V CDR1 and CDR2: SNHLY, FYNNEI. CDR3 residues: CASSPGTSSTGELFF. CDR3 in DNA: TGTGCCAGCAGCCCCGGGACTAGTAGCACCGGGGAGCTGTTTTTT.

This sequence joins TRBV7-8 and TRBJ2-1; D gene uncertain. V lost 5 bases to trimming and J lost 7 bases, with 12 bases between them. CDR3 length: 13 residues. The V gene's germline CDR1 is SGHVS and CDR2 FQNEAQ. CDR3 region: CASSPPLWNEQFF. The CDR3 DNA reads TGTGCCAGCAGCCCCCCGTTATGGAATGAGCAGTTCTTC.

The chain couples TRBV6-1 to TRBJ2-2; possible D gene TRBD1, 5 bases. V dropped 3 bases and J dropped 5 bases, with 7 bases sitting between them. The CDR3 runs 13 residues. Looked up from germline, CDR1 is MNHNS and CDR2 is SASEGT. The CDR3 DNA reads TGTGCCAGCAGTGACAGGGATACCGGGGAGCTGTTTTTT. It yields the protein CASSDRDTGELFF.

This chain uses TRBV12-3 or TRBV12-4 with TRBJ2-3, with D uncertain. The CDR3 has 12 residues. V was cut by 8 bases and J by 0 bases, with 6 bases left in between. This CDR3 is CASAKSTDTQYF. DNA for the CDR3: TGTGCCAGCGCAAAGAGCACAGATACGCAGTATTTT.

The gene calls are TRBV27 and TRBJ1-2; 12 nucleotides agree with TRBD1. CDR1 is MNHEY, CDR2 SMNVEV, per germline (reference sequence). The CDR3 consists of 16 residues. V shed 8 bases and J 5 bases; nucleotides not matched to a gene: 12. CDR3 sequence (DNA): TGTGCCAGCCTACATTGGGGGACAGGGGGCAGGTATGGCTACACCTTC. It codes for CASLHWGTGGRYGYTF.

The chain employs TRBV7-2 and TRBJ1-3; D is perhaps TRBD1 (5 bases). The length of the CDR3 is 17 residues. In germline, CDR1 is SGHTA, CDR2 FQGNSA. The V end was cut by 2 bases, the J end by 0 bases, with 14 bases between. The CDR3 region has the DNA TGTGCCAGCAGCTTAAGAGTCAGGGATAACTCTGGAAACACCATATATTTT. Protein: CASSLRVRDNSGNTIYF.

This chain joins TRBV9 and TRBJ2-1, with 8 nucleotides matching TRBD2. CDR3 length equals 16 residues. CDR1 is SGDLS, CDR2 YYNGEE, per germline. Trimming took 6 bases from V and 0 from J; bases not matched to a gene: 8. CDR3 nucleotide sequence: TGTGCCAGCACCCTGAGCGGGGGCGCCTCCTACAATGAGCAGTTCTTC. It translates to CASTLSGGASYNEQFF.

CDR3 in DNA: TGTGCCAGCAGCGGACAATCTACCGGGACAGCAACTAATGAAAAACTGTTTTTT. Translating gives CASSGQSTGTATNEKLFF. V and J are TRBV5-8 and TRBJ1-4, with 7 bases identical to TRBD1. CDR1 is SGHTS and CDR2 is YDEGEE in the germline V gene. V lost 4 bases and J lost 0; bases outside the gene matches: 12. The CDR3 spans 18 residues.

The V gene is TRBV24-1, the J gene TRBJ2-3, with 8 bases fitting TRBD1. This CDR3 is built from 18 residues. The germline V gene has CDR1 KGHDR and CDR2 SFDVKD. V dropped 4 bases and J dropped 2; count of bases not matched to a gene: 13. The CDR3 region has the DNA TGTGCCACCAGTGACCGAGCTCCCGGGACAGGATACACAGATACGCAGTATTTT. Its translation is CATSDRAPGTGYTDTQYF.

J is TRBJ1-2 and V is TRBV14; D not resolved. From germline, CDR1 is SGHDN and CDR2 FVKESK. V lost 0 bases to trimming and J lost 4 bases, with 15 bases between them. This CDR3 has 16 amino acids. Written as DNA, the CDR3 is TGTGCCAGCAGCCAAGATGCCAGCCGGGTCCCCTATGGCTACACCTTC. Protein: CASSQDASRVPYGYTF.

This chain connects TRBV25-1 to TRBJ1-1; unclear D gene. The CDR3 is made up of 13 amino acids. Trimming took 6 bases from V and 0 from J, leaving 8 bases between them. CDR1 and CDR2 from the germline V gene are MGHDK and SYGVNS. The CDR3 is CASSYRLNTEAFF. The DNA for the CDR3 is TGTGCCAGCAGCTATCGGTTGAACACTGAAGCTTTCTTT. Looking up the rest from reference TRBV25-1 and TRBJ1-1 gives the full variable domain: EADIYQTPRYLVIGTGKKITLECSQTMGHDKMYWYQQDPGMELHLIHYSYGVNSTEKGDLSSESTVSRIRTEHFPLTLESARPSHTSQYLCASSYRLNTEAFFGQGTRLTVV.

CDR3 bases: TGTGCCAGCAGCCGGGGGAGCAAGAACTATGGCTACACCTTC. Its translation: CASSRGSKNYGYTF. The chain uses TRBV14 and TRBJ1-2, with D perhaps matching TRBD1 (5 bases). The CDR3 runs 14 residues. The germline V gene encodes CDR1 SGHDN and CDR2 FVKESK. V was shortened by 4 bases and J by 2 bases, with 11 bases between the two germline ends.

This chain connects TRBV7-9 to TRBJ2-5; no clear D gene. Looked up from germline, CDR1 is SEHNR and CDR2 is FQNEAQ (reference sequence). V shed 3 bases and J shed 1 base, with 12 bases lying between them. This CDR3 has 15 amino acids. The DNA for the CDR3 is TGTGCCAGCAGCTTCACTACGGTAGCCCAAGAGACCCAGTACTTC. It is translated as CASSFTTVAQETQYF.

V gene TRBV15 combines with J gene TRBJ2-5; D not resolved. The CDR3 extends over 12 amino acids. The V and J ends lost 0 bases and 6 bases respectively, with 5 bases between them. Germline CDR1 LNHNV, CDR2 YYDKDF (reference sequence). The CDR3: CATSRDSKTQYF. The CDR3 DNA is TGTGCCACCAGCAGAGATTCGAAGACCCAGTACTTC.

The chain uses TRBV6-4 and TRBJ2-3, with 7 bases identical to TRBD2. The CDR3 totals 15 residues. From germline, CDR1 is MRHNA and CDR2 SNTAGT. J gave up 7 bases and V 3 bases, and 10 bases lay outside the gene matches. CDR3 DNA: TGTGCCAGCAGTGAGTTACCTAGCGGAGACTATACGCAGTATTTT. Translating gives CASSELPSGDYTQYF.

This chain joins TRBV18 and TRBJ1-2, with D perhaps matching TRBD1 (5 bases). CDR3 size: 16 residues. The germline V gene has CDR1 KGHSH and CDR2 LQKENI. Deletions cut 2 bases from V and 4 bases from J, with 17 bases between. The CDR3 nucleotides are TGTGCCAGCTCACCATCCCCAGGGTCATTCGGCTATGGCTACACCTTC. Translation: CASSPSPGSFGYGYTF.

V is TRBV30 and J is TRBJ2-1; the match to TRBD2 covers 13 bases. Per the germline V gene, CDR1 is GTSNPN and CDR2 is SVGIG (reference sequence). This CDR3 comprises 19 residues. The V and J ends lost 2 bases and 3 bases, in that order; junction bases with no gene match: 13. CDR3 sequence (DNA): TGTGCCTGGAGTAGGGAACGGACTAGCGGGGGCCAAGGCTACAATGAGCAGTTCTTC. The encoded protein is CAWSRERTSGGQGYNEQFF.

The chain uses TRBV19 and TRBJ2-4; the match to TRBD2 covers 8 bases. After removal of 4 bases from V and 1 base from J, the junction contained 3 bases not matched to a gene. The CDR3 totals 15 residues. CDR1 is LNHDA and CDR2 is SQIVND in the germline V gene (reference sequence). The CDR3 coding sequence is TGTGCCAGTAGTAATGAGCGGGGGGCCAAAAACATTCAGTACTTC. This gives the protein CASSNERGAKNIQYF.

The V gene is TRBV7-8, the J gene TRBJ1-6; the D gene is possibly TRBD1 (5 bases). The CDR3 has 16 residues. V shed 1 base and J shed 2 bases, with 9 bases lying between them. Looked up from germline, CDR1 is SGHVS and CDR2 is FQNEAQ. CDR3 protein: CASSLEGHTYNSPLHF. The CDR3 DNA follows: TGTGCCAGCAGCTTAGAGGGGCATACCTATAATTCACCCCTCCACTTT.

V is TRBV5-1 and J is TRBJ1-1, with unresolved D. The CDR3 sequence is 15 residues long. With 0 bases removed from V and 6 bases from J, the gap between germline ends came to 15 bases. Germline V lookup: CDR1 SGHRS, CDR2 YFSETQ. The CDR3 region has the DNA TGCGCCAGCAGCTTGGCTGTGGGGTTGAGACCTGAAGCTTTCTTT. Residues: CASSLAVGLRPEAFF.

The DNA of the CDR3 is TGTGCCAGCAGTTCATGGGACAGGGTGAGATACCACCATGGCTACACCTTC. Translated, it gives CASSSWDRVRYHHGYTF. The chain employs TRBV27 and TRBJ1-2; 9 bases match TRBD1. V lost 4 bases and J lost 6; bases outside the gene matches: 15. The CDR3 length is 17 residues. Looked up from germline, CDR1 is MNHEY and CDR2 is SMNVEV (reference sequence).

The chain joins TRBV20-1 to TRBJ2-1; 7 nucleotides agree with TRBD1. The CDR3 loop spans 11 amino acids. V shed 4 bases, J shed 13 bases, and the junction held 7 bases outside the gene matches. Germline values: CDR1 DFQATT, CDR2 SNEGSKA (reference sequence). The CDR3 DNA is TGCAGTGCTAACGACAGGGTGGAACAGTTCTTC. Amino acid sequence: CSANDRVEQFF.